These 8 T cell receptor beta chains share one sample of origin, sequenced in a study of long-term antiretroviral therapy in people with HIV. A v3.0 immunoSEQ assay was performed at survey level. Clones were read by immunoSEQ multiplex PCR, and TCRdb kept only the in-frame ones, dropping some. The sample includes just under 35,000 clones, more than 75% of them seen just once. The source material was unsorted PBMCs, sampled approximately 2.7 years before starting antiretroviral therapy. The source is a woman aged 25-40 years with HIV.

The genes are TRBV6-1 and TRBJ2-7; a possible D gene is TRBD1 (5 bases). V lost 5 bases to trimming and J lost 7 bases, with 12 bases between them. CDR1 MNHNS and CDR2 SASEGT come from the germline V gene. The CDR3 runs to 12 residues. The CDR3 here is CASSSGLREQYV. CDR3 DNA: TGTGCCAGCAGTTCAGGGCTCCGGGAGCAGTACGTC.

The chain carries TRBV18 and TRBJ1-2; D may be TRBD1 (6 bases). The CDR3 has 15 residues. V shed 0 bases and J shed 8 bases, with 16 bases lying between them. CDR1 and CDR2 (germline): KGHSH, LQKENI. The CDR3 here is CASSPPDGGARGYTF. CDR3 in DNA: TGTGCCAGCTCACCACCGGACGGGGGGGCGCGCGGCTACACCTTC.

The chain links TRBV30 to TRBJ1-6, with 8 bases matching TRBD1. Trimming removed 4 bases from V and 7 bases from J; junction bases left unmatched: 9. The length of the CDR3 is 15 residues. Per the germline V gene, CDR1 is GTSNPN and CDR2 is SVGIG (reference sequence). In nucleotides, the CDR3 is TGTGCCTGGACTAACCGGGACAGGTTAAATTCACCCCTCCACTTT. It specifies CAWTNRDRLNSPLHF.

Here the CDR3 DNA reads TGTGCCAGCAGCTACGGACAGTTCTCTGGAAACACCATATATTTT. Amino acids: CASSYGQFSGNTIYF. The V call is TRBV7-6, the J call TRBJ1-3; TRBD1 is a possible D gene (6 bases). The CDR3 runs 15 residues. CDR1 is SGHVS, CDR2 FNYEAQ, per germline. Trimming removed 4 bases from V and 0 bases from J, with 10 bases in between. The whole variable domain, remainder taken from reference TRBV7-6 and TRBJ1-3, is GAGVSQSPRYKVTKRGQDVALRCDPISGHVSLYWYRQALGQGPEFLTYFNYEAQQDKSGLPNDRFSAERPEGSISTLTIQRTEQRDSAMYRCASSYGQFSGNTIYFGEGSWLTVV.

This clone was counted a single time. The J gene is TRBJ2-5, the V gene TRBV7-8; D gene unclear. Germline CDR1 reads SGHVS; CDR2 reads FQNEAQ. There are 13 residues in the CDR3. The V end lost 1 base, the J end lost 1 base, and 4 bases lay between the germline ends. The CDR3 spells CASSLESQETQYF. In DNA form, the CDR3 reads TGTGCCAGCAGCTTAGAGAGCCAAGAGACCCAGTACTTC.

The CDR3 DNA follows: TGCAGCGTTGGGACAGCAACCTCCTACAATGAGCAGTTCTTC. This sequence encodes CSVGTATSYNEQFF. The chain employs TRBV29-1 and TRBJ2-1; tentatively, D is TRBD1 (6 bases). The V gene lost 4 bases and the J gene lost 0 bases, with 10 bases spanning the gap. CDR1 SQVTM and CDR2 ANQGSEA come from the germline V gene. The CDR3 extends over 14 amino acids.

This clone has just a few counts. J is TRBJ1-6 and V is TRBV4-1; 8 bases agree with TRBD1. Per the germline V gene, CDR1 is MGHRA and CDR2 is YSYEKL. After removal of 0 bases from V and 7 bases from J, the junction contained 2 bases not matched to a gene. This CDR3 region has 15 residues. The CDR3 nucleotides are TGCGCCAGCAGCCAAGAAGGGGACAGGAATTCACCCCTCCACTTT. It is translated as CASSQEGDRNSPLHF.

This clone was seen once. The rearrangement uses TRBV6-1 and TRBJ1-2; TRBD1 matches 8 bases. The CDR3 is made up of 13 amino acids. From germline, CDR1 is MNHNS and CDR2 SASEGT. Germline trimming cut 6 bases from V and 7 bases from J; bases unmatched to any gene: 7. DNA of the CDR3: TGTGCCAGCAGGCGGACAGGGATAGTTGGCTACACCTTC. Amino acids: CASRRTGIVGYTF.